This TCR beta chain was identified in a study of CD8 T cells in ankylosing spondylitis. The study, taken as a whole, reports: CD8+ by phenotype, disease-linked clones were relatively rare in peripheral blood. Matched synovial fluid from ankylosing spondylitis patients was reported to be enriched for disease-linked clones. A number of the motif variants had already been described in reactive arthritis synovial fluid and blood.

TCR beta libraries were made by quantitative 5'-RACE with molecular barcodes. One entry per CDR3 protein, called by TCRdb with MiXCR from the 5' RACE reads. The sample yields roughly 180,000 distinct CDR3 sequences, 9.5% to 15% seen once. Trimming took off 5 bases at V and 2 bases at J, with 16 bases between the two ends. This CDR3 has 15 amino acids. CDR1 and CDR2 from the germline V gene are MDHEN and SYDVKM. About this clonotype itself: Its antigen is not known.

The sample taken for sequencing was blood, either unsorted or a sorted T cell fraction (not recorded which). This TCR derives from a male donor with ankylosing spondylitis or in good health (not recorded which). This sequence joins TRBV28 and TRBJ2-7; D is ambiguous. The DNA for the CDR3 is TGTGCCAGCAGTGCACTTGCGATGGTCCCCTACGAGCAGTACTTC. Its protein is CASSALAMVPYEQYF.